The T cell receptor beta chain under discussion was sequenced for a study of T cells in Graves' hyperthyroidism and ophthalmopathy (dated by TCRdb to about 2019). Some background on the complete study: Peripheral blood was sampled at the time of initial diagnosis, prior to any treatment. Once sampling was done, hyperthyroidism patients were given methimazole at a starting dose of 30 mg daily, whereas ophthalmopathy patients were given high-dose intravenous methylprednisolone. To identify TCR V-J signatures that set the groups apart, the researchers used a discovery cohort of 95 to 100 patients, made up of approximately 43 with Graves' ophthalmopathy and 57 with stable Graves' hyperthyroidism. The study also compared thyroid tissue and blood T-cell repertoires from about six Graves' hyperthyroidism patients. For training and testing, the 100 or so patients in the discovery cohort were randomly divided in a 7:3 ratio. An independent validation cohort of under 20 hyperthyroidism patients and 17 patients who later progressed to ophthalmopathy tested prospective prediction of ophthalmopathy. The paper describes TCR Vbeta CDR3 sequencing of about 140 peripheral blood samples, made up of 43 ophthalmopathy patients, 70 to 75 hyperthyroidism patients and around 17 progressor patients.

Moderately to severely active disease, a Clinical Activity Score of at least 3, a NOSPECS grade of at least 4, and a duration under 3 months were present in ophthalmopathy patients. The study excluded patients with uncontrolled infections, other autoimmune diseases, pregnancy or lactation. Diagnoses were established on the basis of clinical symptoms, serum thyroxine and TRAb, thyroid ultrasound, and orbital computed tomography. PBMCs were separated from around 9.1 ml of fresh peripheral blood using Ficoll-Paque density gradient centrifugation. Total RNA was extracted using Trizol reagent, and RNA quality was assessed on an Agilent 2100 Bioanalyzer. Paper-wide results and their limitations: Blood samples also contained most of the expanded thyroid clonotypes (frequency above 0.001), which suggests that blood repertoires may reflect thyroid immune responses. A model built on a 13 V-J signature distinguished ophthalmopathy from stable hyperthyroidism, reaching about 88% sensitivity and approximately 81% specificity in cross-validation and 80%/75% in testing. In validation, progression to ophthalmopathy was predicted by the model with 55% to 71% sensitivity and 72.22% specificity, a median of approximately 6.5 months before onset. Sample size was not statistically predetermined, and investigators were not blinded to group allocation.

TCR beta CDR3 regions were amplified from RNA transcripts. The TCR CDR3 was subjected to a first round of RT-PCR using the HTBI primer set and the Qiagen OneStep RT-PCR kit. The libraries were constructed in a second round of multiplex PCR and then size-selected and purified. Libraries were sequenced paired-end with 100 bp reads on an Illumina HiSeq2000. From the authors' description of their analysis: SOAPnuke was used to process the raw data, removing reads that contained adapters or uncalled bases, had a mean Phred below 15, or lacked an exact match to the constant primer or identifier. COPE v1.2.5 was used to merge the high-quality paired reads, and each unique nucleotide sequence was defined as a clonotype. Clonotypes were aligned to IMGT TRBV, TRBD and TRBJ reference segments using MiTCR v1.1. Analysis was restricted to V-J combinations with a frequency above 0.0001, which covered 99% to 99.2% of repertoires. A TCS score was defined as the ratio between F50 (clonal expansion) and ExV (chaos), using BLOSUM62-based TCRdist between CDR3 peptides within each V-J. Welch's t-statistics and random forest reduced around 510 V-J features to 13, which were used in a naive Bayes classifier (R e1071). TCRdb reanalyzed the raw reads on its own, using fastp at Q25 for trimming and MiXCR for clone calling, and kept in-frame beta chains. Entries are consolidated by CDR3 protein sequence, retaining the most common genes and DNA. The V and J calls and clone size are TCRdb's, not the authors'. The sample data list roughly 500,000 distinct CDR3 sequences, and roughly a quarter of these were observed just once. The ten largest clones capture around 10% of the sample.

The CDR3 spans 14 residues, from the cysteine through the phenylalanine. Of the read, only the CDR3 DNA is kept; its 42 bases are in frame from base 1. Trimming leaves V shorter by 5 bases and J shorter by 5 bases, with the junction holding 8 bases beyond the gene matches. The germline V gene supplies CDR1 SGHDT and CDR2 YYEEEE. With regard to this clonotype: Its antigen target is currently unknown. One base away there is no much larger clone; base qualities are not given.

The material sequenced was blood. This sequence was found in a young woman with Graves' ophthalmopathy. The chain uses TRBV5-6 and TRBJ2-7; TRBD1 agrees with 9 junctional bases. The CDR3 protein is CASRHGTGKNEQYF. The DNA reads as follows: TGTGCCAGCAGGCACGGGACAGGGAAGAACGAGCAGTACTTC.